Listed below are T cell receptor beta chains from one sample, sequenced in a study of T cells in Graves' hyperthyroidism and ophthalmopathy. TCRdb re-analysed the multiplex PCR reads in MiXCR, keeping a single row per CDR3 protein. The repertoire holds about 300,000 distinct CDR3 sequences, with roughly 13% as singletons. Sequencing was performed on blood. Source of these receptors: a woman aged 40 to 50 with Graves' hyperthyroidism. CDR3s include the opening cysteine and the closing phenylalanine or tryptophan. Fields, in order: V gene, J gene, D gene, clone size, CDR3 protein, CDR3 DNA. A D gene is named only where the DNA matches it firmly. The listing skips clone size in some rows; elsewhere it reads once, few, many or a size class.

TRBV6-2/TRBV6-3,TRBJ2-6,-,many,CASSYDGSSGANVLTF,TGTGCCAGCAGTTACGACGGGAGCTCTGGGGCCAACGTCCTGACTTTC
TRBV20-1,TRBJ2-3,-,many,CSALSTGPVTDTQYF,TGCAGTGCCCTATCGACCGGACCAGTCACAGATACGCAGTATTTT
TRBV12-5,TRBJ2-5,TRBD1,few,CASGPDRAQTQYF,TGTGCTAGTGGTCCCGACAGGGCCCAGACCCAGTACTTC
TRBV5-1,TRBJ1-2,-,-,CASSLGGEPANYGYTF,TGCGCCAGCAGCTTGGGCGGGGAACCGGCTAACTATGGCTACACCTTC
TRBV6-1,TRBJ1-3,TRBD1,-,CASRRTGRLTGNTIYF,TGTGCCAGCAGGCGGACAGGGAGACTCACTGGAAACACCATATATTTT
TRBV27,TRBJ2-7,-,many,CASSLISAGSSYEQYF,TGTGCCAGCAGTTTAATATCGGCAGGGAGCTCCTACGAGCAGTACTTC
TRBV7-8,TRBJ2-3,TRBD2,-,CASSLKRGTDTQYF,TGTGCCAGCAGCTTGAAGCGGGGTACAGATACGCAGTATTTT
TRBV12-3/TRBV12-4,TRBJ1-3,TRBD1,-,CASSQPTGGGNTIYF,TGTGCCAGCAGTCAACCGACAGGGGGCGGAAACACCATATATTTT
TRBV20-1,TRBJ2-7,TRBD2,many,CSASGLAGNYEQYF,TGCAGTGCTAGTGGACTAGCGGGGAACTACGAGCAGTACTTC
TRBV7-2,TRBJ2-7,TRBD2,few,CASSLAGGSPSYEQYF,TGTGCCAGCAGCTTAGCTGGCGGGAGTCCCTCCTACGAGCAGTACTTC
TRBV13,TRBJ1-1,TRBD1,many,CASSDRGTDPRGFGFEAFF,TGTGCCAGCAGCGATAGGGGGACAGACCCTCGAGGGTTCGGTTTTGAAGCTTTCTTT
TRBV20-1,TRBJ2-5,TRBD2,many,CSARGTSSVRSQYF,TGCAGTGCTAGAGGGACTAGCTCAGTCAGGTCCCAGTACTTC
TRBV5-6,TRBJ2-2,-,many,CASSVAGYGDTGELFF,TGTGCCAGCAGCGTCGCGGGATATGGCGACACCGGGGAGCTGTTTTTT
TRBV12-3/TRBV12-4,TRBJ2-1,-,many,CASSPGNEQFF,TGTGCCAGCTCACCAGGTAATGAGCAGTTCTTC
TRBV28,TRBJ1-5,-,many,CASSLGGEDQPQHF,TGTGCCAGCAGTTTAGGTGGAGAGGATCAGCCCCAGCATTTT
TRBV4-1,TRBJ1-5,-,many,CASSQDGHPSNQPQHF,TGCGCCAGCAGCCAAGATGGACACCCTAGCAATCAGCCCCAGCATTTT
TRBV12-3/TRBV12-4,TRBJ2-1,-,-,CASSLIPSFYNEQFF,TGTGCCAGCAGTTTAATTCCTAGCTTCTACAATGAGCAGTTCTTC
TRBV3-1,TRBJ2-3,-,many,CASRDSGSTDTQYF,TGTGCAAGCAGGGATAGTGGGAGCACAGATACGCAGTATTTT
TRBV30,TRBJ1-1,-,-,CAWSVSLGEAFF,TGTGCCTGGAGTGTATCGTTGGGGGAAGCTTTCTTT
TRBV2,TRBJ1-2,-,few,CARGSRNGYTF,TGTGCCAGGGGTTCTAGGAATGGCTACACCTTC
TRBV4-1,TRBJ1-2,-,-,CASSQDRSDVGLADGYTF,TGCGCCAGCAGCCAAGATAGGTCGGATGTCGGCCTCGCCGATGGCTACACCTTC
TRBV3-1,TRBJ2-7,TRBD1,many,CASSQEPGTGDGEQYF,TGTGCCAGCAGCCAAGAGCCCGGGACAGGGGACGGCGAGCAGTACTTC
TRBV28,TRBJ2-3,TRBD2,-,CASNIAGGPTDTQYF,TGTGCCAGCAATATAGCGGGAGGCCCCACAGATACGCAGTATTTT
TRBV7-2,TRBJ1-4,-,many,CASSSRQAATNEKLFF,TGTGCCAGCAGCTCCCGACAAGCTGCAACTAATGAAAAACTGTTTTTT
TRBV5-1,TRBJ1-4,TRBD1,-,CASSSTGVGREKLFF,TGCGCCAGCAGCTCAACAGGGGTCGGGAGGGAAAAACTGTTTTTT
TRBV3-1,TRBJ2-5,-,many,CASSQGWGTYQETQYF,TGTGCCAGCAGCCAAGGGTGGGGAACCTACCAAGAGACCCAGTACTTC
TRBV18,TRBJ1-1,-,many,CASSPMAGEAFF,TGTGCCAGCTCACCGATGGCAGGTGAAGCTTTCTTT
TRBV18,TRBJ1-2,-,many,CASSPRQFYGYTF,TGTGCCAGCTCACCGCGACAGTTCTATGGCTACACCTTC
TRBV19,TRBJ2-1,-,-,CASSAALGFGEQFF,TGTGCCAGTAGTGCCGCACTAGGTTTCGGGGAGCAGTTCTTC
TRBV6-2/TRBV6-3,TRBJ1-2,-,few,CASSLEGYDGYTF,TGTGCCAGCAGCCTAGAAGGGTACGATGGCTACACCTTC
TRBV10-3,TRBJ1-2,TRBD1,-,CAITGDRRGYTF,TGTGCCATCACCGGGGACAGACGTGGCTACACCTTC
TRBV18,TRBJ1-1,TRBD1,-,CASSPPRAGGSNTEAFF,TGTGCCAGCTCACCACCTCGGGCAGGGGGCTCGAACACTGAAGCTTTCTTT
TRBV6-1,TRBJ1-1,-,many,CASSSTVGEAFF,TGTGCCAGCAGTAGCACGGTGGGTGAAGCTTTCTTT
TRBV10-3,TRBJ2-1,-,-,CAISDGGDNEQFF,TGTGCCATCAGTGATGGGGGCGATAATGAGCAGTTCTTC
TRBV3-1,TRBJ2-5,-,many,CASSRDPRGTQYF,TGTGCCAGCAGCCGGGACCCCCGTGGGACCCAGTACTTC
TRBV6-1,TRBJ2-1,TRBD2,many,CASGSYNEQFF,TGTGCTAGCGGGAGTTACAATGAGCAGTTCTTC
TRBV15,TRBJ2-7,TRBD2,many,CATALSSGGSYEQYF,TGTGCCACCGCCCTGTCTAGCGGGGGATCCTACGAGCAGTACTTC